These T cell receptor beta chains were read from a single sample in a study of shared clonotypes between healthy human individuals. Produced via immunoSEQ multiplex PCR; TCRdb's table is partial and in-frame only. Here the sample spans about 2.4 million clones, approximately 94% being singletons. The specimen was naive CD4+ T cells from PBMCs. The receptors shown here come from a man aged 18 to 30 in good health. Some clones in this sample may be carry-over from other donors' samples. The CDR3 runs from the conserved cysteine through the conserved F or W.

>TRBJ1-1|TRBV11-2
CASSLQGVGTEAFF
>TRBJ1-1|TRBV28
CASTPGGGEAFF
>TRBJ2-2|TRBV27
CASRLPGTAHTGELFF
>TRBJ2-1|TRBV9
CASSVLGLAGYNEQFF
>TRBJ2-3|TRBV2
CASRRTTLSTDTQYF
>TRBJ2-5|TRBV14
CASSQVWETQYF
>TRBJ1-3|TRBV5-1
CASSLMGPGNTIYF
>TRBJ1-1|TRBV5-4
CASSSARDRGTEAFF
>TRBJ2-7|TRBV7-2
CASSLVPTSGYEQYF
>TRBJ2-7|TRBV7-2
CASSLARQGEQYF
>TRBJ2-7|TRBV5-1
CASSLPGQPKISHEQYF